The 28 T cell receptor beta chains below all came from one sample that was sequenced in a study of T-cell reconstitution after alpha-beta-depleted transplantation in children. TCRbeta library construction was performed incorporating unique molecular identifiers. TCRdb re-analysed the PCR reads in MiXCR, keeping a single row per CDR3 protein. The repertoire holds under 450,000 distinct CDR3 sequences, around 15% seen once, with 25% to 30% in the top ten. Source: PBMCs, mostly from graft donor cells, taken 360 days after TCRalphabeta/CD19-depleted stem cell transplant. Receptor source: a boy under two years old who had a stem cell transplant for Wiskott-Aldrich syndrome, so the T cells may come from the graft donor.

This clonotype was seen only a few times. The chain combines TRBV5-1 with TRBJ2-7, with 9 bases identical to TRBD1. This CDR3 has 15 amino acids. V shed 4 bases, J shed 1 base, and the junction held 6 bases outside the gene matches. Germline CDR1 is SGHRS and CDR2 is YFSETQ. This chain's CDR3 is CASSLGTGTSYEQYF. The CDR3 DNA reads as TGCGCCAGCAGCCTTGGGACAGGGACGTCCTACGAGCAGTACTTC.

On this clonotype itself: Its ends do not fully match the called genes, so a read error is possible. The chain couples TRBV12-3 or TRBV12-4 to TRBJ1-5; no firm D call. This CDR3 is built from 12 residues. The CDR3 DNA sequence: TGTGCCAACAGTTTGGGTGATCAGCCCCAGCATTTT. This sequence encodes CANSLGDQPQHF.

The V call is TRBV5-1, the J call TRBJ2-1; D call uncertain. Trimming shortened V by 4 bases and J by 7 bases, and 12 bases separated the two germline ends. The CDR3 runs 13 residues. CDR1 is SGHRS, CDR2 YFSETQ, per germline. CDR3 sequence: CASSPAPRNEQFF. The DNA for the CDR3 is TGCGCCAGCAGCCCGGCCCCACGGAATGAGCAGTTCTTC.

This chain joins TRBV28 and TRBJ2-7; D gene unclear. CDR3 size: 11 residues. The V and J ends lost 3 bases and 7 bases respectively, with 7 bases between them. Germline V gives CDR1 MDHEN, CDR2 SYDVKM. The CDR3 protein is CASSFLVEQYF. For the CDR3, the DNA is TGTGCCAGCAGTTTCTTGGTGGAGCAGTACTTC.

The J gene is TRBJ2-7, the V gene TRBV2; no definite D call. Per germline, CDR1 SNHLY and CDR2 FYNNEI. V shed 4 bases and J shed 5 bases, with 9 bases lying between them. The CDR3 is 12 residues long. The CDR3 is CASSGVDDEQYF. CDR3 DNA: TGTGCCAGCAGTGGGGTGGACGACGAGCAGTACTTC. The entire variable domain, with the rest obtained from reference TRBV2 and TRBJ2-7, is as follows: EPEVTQTPSHQVTQMGQEVILRCVPISNHLYFYWYRQILGQKVEFLVSFYNNEISEKSEIFDDQFSVERPDGSNFTLKIRSTKLEDSAMYFCASSGVDDEQYFGPGTRLTVT.

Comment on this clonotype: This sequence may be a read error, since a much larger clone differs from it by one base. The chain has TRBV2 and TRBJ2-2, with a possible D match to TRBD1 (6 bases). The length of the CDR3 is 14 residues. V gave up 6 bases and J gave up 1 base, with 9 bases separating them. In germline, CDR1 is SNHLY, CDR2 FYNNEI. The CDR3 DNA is TGTGCCAGCAGGGTACAGGGGAACACCGGGGAGCTGTTTTTT. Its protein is CASRVQGNTGELFF.

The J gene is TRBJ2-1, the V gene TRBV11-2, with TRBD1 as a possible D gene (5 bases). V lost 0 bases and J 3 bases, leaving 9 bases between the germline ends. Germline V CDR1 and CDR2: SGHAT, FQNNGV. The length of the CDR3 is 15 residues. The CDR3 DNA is TGTGCCAGCAGCTTAGATCGGACAAGCTACAATGAGCAGTTCTTC. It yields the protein CASSLDRTSYNEQFF.

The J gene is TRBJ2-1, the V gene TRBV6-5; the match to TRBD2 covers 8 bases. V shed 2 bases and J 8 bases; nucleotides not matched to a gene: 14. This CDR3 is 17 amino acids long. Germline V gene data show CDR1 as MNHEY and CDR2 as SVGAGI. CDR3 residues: CASSYPNGGAGGDEQFF. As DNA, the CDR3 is TGTGCCAGCAGTTACCCAAACGGGGGGGCCGGCGGGGATGAGCAGTTCTTC.

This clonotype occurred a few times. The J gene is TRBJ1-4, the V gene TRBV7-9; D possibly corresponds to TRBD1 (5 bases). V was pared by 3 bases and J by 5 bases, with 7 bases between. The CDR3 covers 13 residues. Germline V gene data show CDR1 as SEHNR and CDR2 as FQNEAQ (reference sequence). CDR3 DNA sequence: TGTGCCAGCAGCTTGGGACTGAATGAAAAACTGTTTTTT. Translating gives CASSLGLNEKLFF. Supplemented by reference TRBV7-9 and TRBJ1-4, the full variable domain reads DTGVSQNPRHKITKRGQNVTFRCDPISEHNRLYWYRQTLGQGPEFLTYFQNEAQLEKSRLLSDRFSAERPKGSFSTLEIQRTEQGDSAMYLCASSLGLNEKLFFGSGTQLSVL.

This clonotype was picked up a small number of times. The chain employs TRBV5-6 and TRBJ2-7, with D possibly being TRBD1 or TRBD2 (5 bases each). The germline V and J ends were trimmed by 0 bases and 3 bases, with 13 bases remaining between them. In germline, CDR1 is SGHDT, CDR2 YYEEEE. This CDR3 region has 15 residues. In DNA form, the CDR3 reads TGTGCCAGCAGCTTGGAGGGGAGTGGGATCTACGAGCAGTACTTC. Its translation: CASSLEGSGIYEQYF.

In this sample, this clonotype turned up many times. Here the CDR3 reads CASSVRVEGEQFF. CDR3 nucleotide sequence: TGTGCCAGCAGTGTCAGGGTTGAGGGTGAGCAGTTCTTC. The chain recombines TRBV6-1 with TRBJ2-1, with D possibly called TRBD1 or TRBD2 (5 bases each). The CDR3 contains 13 residues. Trimming took off 4 bases at V and 9 bases at J, with 13 bases between the two ends. Germline V gene data show CDR1 as MNHNS and CDR2 as SASEGT.

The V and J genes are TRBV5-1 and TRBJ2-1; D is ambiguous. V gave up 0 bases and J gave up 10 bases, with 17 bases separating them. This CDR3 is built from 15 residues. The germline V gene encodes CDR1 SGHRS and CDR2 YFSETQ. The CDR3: CASSLADGYPYEQFF. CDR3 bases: TGCGCCAGCAGCTTGGCAGACGGGTATCCCTACGAGCAGTTCTTC.

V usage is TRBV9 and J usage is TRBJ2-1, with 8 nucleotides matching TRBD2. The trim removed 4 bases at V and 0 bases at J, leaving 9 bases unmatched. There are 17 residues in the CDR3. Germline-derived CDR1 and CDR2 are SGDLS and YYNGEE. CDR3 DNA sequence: TGTGCCAGCAGCCTGTCGTTAGCGGGATTCTCCTACAATGAGCAGTTCTTC. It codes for CASSLSLAGFSYNEQFF.

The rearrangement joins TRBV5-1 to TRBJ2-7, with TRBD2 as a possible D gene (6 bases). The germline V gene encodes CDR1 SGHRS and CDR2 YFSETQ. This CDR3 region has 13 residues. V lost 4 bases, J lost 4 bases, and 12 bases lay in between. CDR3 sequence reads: CASSAAGSYEQYF. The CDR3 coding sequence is TGCGCCAGCAGCGCCGCGGGATCTTACGAGCAGTACTTC.

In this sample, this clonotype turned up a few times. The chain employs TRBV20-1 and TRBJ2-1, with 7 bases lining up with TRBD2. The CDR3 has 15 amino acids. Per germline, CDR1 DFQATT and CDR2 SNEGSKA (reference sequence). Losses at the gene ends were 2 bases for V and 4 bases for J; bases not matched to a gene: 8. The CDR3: CSARPRSSGYNEQFF. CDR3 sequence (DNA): TGCAGTGCTAGACCCCGTAGTAGCGGGTACAATGAGCAGTTCTTC.

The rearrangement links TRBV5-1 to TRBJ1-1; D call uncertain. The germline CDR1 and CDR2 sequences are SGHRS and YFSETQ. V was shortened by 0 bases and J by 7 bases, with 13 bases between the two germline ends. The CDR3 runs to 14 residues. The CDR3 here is CASSLVSASGEAFF. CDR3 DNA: TGCGCCAGCAGCTTGGTGTCGGCGAGTGGTGAAGCTTTCTTT. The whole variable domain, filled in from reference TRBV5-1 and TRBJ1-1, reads KAGVTQTPRYLIKTRGQQVTLSCSPISGHRSVSWYQQTPGQGLQFLFEYFSETQRNKGNFPGRFSGRQFSNSRSEMNVSTLELGDSALYLCASSLVSASGEAFFGQGTRLTVV.

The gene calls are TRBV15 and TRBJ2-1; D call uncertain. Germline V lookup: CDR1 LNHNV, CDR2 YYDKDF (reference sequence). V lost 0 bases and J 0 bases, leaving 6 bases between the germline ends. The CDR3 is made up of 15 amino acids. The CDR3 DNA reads TGTGCCACCAGCAGAGATCCGAGCTCCTACAATGAGCAGTTCTTC. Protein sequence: CATSRDPSSYNEQFF.

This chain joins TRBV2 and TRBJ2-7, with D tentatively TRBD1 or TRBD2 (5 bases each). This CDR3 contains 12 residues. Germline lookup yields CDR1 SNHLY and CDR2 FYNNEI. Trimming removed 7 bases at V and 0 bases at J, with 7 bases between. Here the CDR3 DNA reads TGTGCCAGCAAAGGGACCTCCTACGAGCAGTACTTC. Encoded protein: CASKGTSYEQYF.

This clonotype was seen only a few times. CDR3 loop: CASSVVPAKGYNEQFF. The CDR3 bases are TGTGCCAGCAGCGTAGTTCCAGCCAAGGGATACAATGAGCAGTTCTTC. The chain employs TRBV9 and TRBJ2-1; no definite D call. V lost 0 bases and J lost 4, with 14 bases in between. The CDR3 consists of 16 residues. Germline assignment: CDR1 SGDLS and CDR2 YYNGEE. Full variable domain (missing parts from reference TRBV9 and TRBJ2-1): DSGVTQTPKHLITATGQRVTLRCSPRSGDLSVYWYQQSLDQGLQFLIQYYNGEERAKGNILERFSAQQFPDLHSELNLSSLELGDSALYFCASSVVPAKGYNEQFFGPGTRLTVL.

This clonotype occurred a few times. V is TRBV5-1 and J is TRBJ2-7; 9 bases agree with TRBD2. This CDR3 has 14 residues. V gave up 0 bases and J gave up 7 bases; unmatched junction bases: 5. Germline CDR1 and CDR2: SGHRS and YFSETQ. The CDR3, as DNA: TGCGCCAGCAGCTTGGCTAGCGGGAAAGAGGAGCAGTACTTC. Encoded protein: CASSLASGKEEQYF.

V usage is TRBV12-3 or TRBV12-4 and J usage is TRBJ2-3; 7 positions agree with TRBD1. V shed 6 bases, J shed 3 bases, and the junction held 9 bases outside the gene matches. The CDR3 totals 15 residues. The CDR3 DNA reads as TGTGCCAGCAGAAAGGGGGCTTGGGGGACAGATACGCAGTATTTT. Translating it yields CASRKGAWGTDTQYF.

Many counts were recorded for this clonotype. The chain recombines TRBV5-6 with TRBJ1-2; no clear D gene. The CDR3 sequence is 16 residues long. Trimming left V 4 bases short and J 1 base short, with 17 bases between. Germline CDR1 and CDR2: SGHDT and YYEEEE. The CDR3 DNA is TGTGCCAGCAGCCCCCTAGGCACCGCCCTTAACTATGGCTACACCTTC. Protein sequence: CASSPLGTALNYGYTF.

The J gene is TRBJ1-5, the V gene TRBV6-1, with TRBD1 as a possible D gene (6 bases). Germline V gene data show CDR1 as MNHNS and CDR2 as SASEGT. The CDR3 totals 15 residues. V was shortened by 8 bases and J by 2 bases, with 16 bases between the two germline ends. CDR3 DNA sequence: TGTGCCAGCTCGATGACCTCAGGGGGCAATCAGCCCCAGCATTTT. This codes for CASSMTSGGNQPQHF.

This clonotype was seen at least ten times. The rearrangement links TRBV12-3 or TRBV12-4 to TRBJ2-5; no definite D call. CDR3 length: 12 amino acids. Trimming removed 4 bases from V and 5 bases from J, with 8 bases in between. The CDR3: CASSYLGETQYF. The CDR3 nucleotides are TGTGCCAGCAGTTACCTTGGGGAGACCCAGTACTTC.

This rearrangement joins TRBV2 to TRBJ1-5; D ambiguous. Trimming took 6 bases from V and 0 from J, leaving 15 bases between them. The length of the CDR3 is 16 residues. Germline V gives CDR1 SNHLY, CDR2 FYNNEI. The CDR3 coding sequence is TGTGCCAGCAGCGAAAAAATACAACATAGCAATCAGCCCCAGCATTTT. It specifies CASSEKIQHSNQPQHF.

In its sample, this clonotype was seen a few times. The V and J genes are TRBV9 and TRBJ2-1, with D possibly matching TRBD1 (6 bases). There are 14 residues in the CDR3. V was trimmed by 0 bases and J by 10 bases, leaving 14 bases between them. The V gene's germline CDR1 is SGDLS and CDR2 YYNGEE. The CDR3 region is CASSVGSGTQEQFF. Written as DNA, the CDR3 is TGTGCCAGCAGCGTAGGTTCCGGGACACAAGAGCAGTTCTTC. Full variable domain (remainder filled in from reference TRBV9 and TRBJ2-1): DSGVTQTPKHLITATGQRVTLRCSPRSGDLSVYWYQQSLDQGLQFLIQYYNGEERAKGNILERFSAQQFPDLHSELNLSSLELGDSALYFCASSVGSGTQEQFFGPGTRLTVL.

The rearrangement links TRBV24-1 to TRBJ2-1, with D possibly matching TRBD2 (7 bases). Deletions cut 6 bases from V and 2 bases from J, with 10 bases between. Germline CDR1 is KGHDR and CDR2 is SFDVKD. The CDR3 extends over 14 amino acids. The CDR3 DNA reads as TGTGCCACCAGTAGGGGGGGAACCTACAATGAGCAGTTCTTC. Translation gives CATSRGGTYNEQFF.

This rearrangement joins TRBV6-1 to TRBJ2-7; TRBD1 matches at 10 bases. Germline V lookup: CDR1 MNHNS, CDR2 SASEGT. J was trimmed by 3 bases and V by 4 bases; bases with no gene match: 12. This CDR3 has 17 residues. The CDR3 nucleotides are TGTGCCAGCAGTGCCCGTGGGTCCGGGACAGGGGTCTACGAGCAGTACTTC. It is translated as CASSARGSGTGVYEQYF.